The 22 T cell receptor beta chains presented below share a single source sample, sequenced in a study of PD-L1 blockade in urothelial cancer. The time point here: pretreatment peripheral blood. Produced via immunoSEQ multiplex PCR; TCRdb's table is partial and in-frame only. The sample lists over 30,000 clones; over 75% were seen once. Sequenced here: PBMCs, sampled around atezolizumab (anti-PD-L1) treatment. The receptor set was obtained from a man aged 55 to 69 with urothelial cancer.

The chain links TRBV9 to TRBJ2-7; maybe TRBD1 (5 bases). V shed 3 bases and J shed 0 bases, with 7 bases lying between them. Germline CDR1 and CDR2: SGDLS and YYNGEE. The CDR3 spans 13 residues. The CDR3 region has the DNA TGTGCCAGCAGCGCGACAGACTCCTACGAGCAGTACTTC. Translated: CASSATDSYEQYF.

This clone counts as medium-sized. The chain employs TRBV9 and TRBJ1-2; the D is unclear. Germline CDR1 reads SGDLS; CDR2 reads YYNGEE. The CDR3 sequence is 14 residues long. Trimming pared 3 bases from V and 3 bases from J, leaving 12 bases between. The CDR3 region is CASSATGSYYGYTF. The CDR3 nucleotides are TGTGCCAGCAGCGCCACCGGGAGTTACTATGGCTACACCTTC.

The rearrangement links TRBV7-3 to TRBJ2-5, with D unresolved. The CDR3 covers 13 residues. The V and J ends lost 2 bases and 4 bases respectively, with 8 bases between them. Germline V gives CDR1 SGHTA, CDR2 FQGTGA. CDR3 DNA sequence: TGTGCCAGCAGCTTAGAGAATCGAGAGACCCAGTACTTC. Its translation is CASSLENRETQYF.

V gene TRBV5-6 combines with J gene TRBJ2-7; D is possibly TRBD1 (5 bases). The CDR3 loop spans 14 amino acids. The V end was cut by 0 bases, the J end by 1 base, with 8 bases between. Germline lookup yields CDR1 SGHDT and CDR2 YYEEEE. Here the CDR3 reads CASSLDRYSYEQYF. DNA for the CDR3: TGTGCCAGCAGCTTGGACAGGTATTCCTACGAGCAGTACTTC.

This clone showed up just a few times. This chain uses TRBV9 with TRBJ2-1; TRBD2 agrees at 9 bases. In germline, CDR1 is SGDLS, CDR2 YYNGEE. The CDR3 contains 15 residues. The V and J ends lost 0 bases and 7 bases, in that order; junction bases with no gene match: 5. Written as DNA, the CDR3 is TGTGCCAGCAGCGTAGTGGCTAGCGGGGTGAATGAGCAGTTCTTC. Translated: CASSVVASGVNEQFF.

The chain is built from TRBV28 and TRBJ1-2; D might be TRBD1 (6 bases). Germline V gene data show CDR1 as MDHEN and CDR2 as SYDVKM. Trimming cost V 5 bases and J 1 base, with 23 bases left between them. This CDR3 has 18 amino acids. CDR3 sequence (DNA): TGTGCCAGCAGTCAGGCAGGGGCAGACGGGGTTTTTAACTATGGCTACACCTTC. Translation gives CASSQAGADGVFNYGYTF.

This rearrangement joins TRBV4-3 to TRBJ2-3; 8 bases match TRBD1. There are 15 residues in the CDR3. V lost 0 bases to trimming and J lost 7 bases; unmatched junction nucleotides: 6. Germline values: CDR1 LGHNA, CDR2 YSLEER. CDR3 sequence reads: CASSQDTRTGNTQYF. Here the CDR3 DNA reads TGCGCCAGCAGCCAAGATACCCGGACAGGGAATACGCAGTATTTT.

This chain links TRBV5-1 with TRBJ1-1; a weak D match, TRBD1 (6 bases). The V end lost 4 bases, the J end lost 1 base, and 14 bases lay between the germline ends. The CDR3 has 15 amino acids. Germline values: CDR1 SGHRS, CDR2 YFSETQ. CDR3 DNA sequence: TGCGCCAGCAGCCGGGGGGGCGGGGAGAACACTGAAGCTTTCTTT. Protein sequence: CASSRGGGENTEAFF.

The chain employs TRBV7-2 and TRBJ2-7; 9 bases align to TRBD1. Trimming cost V 3 bases and J 3 bases; bases outside gene matches: 6. The V gene's germline CDR1 is SGHTA and CDR2 FQGNSA. CDR3 size: 15 residues. CDR3 nucleotide sequence: TGTGCCAGCAGCTTCGGGACAGGGTCCCACTACGAGCAGTACTTC. This sequence encodes CASSFGTGSHYEQYF.

The V gene is TRBV11-1, the J gene TRBJ2-1, with unresolved D. Germline loops: CDR1 SGHAT, CDR2 FQDESV (reference sequence). The ends were cut back, 1 base at V and 8 bases at J, with 3 bases in the middle. This CDR3 contains 11 residues. In DNA, the CDR3 is TGTGCCAGCAGCTTAGAGCATGAGCAGTTCTTC. Protein product: CASSLEHEQFF. Based on the CDR3 plus reference TRBV11-1 and TRBJ2-1, the full variable domain is EAEVAQSPRYKITEKSQAVAFWCDPISGHATLYWYRQILGQGPELLVQFQDESVVDDSQLPKDRFSAERLKGVDSTLKIQPAELGDSAMYLCASSLEHEQFFGPGTRLTVL.

The chain uses TRBV10-3 and TRBJ1-5; no reliable D call. The CDR3 has 14 residues. Germline loops: CDR1 ENHRY, CDR2 SYGVKD. Trimming took off 0 bases at V and 0 bases at J, with 3 bases between the two ends. The DNA for the CDR3 is TGTGCCATCAGTGAGTCCGTTAGCAATCAGCCCCAGCATTTT. As protein: CAISESVSNQPQHF.

J is TRBJ2-7 and V is TRBV7-8; D is perhaps TRBD1 (6 bases). Trimming shortened V by 1 base and J by 2 bases, and 9 bases separated the two germline ends. Per germline, CDR1 SGHVS and CDR2 FQNEAQ. The CDR3 covers 14 residues. CDR3 in amino acids: CASSLGGQTYEQYF. CDR3 coding DNA: TGTGCCAGCAGCTTAGGTGGACAGACCTACGAGCAGTACTTC.

V gene TRBV9 combines with J gene TRBJ1-3, with a tentative D call TRBD1 (5 bases). V shed 0 bases and J shed 0 bases, with 7 bases lying between them. CDR3 length: 15 amino acids. Germline V gives CDR1 SGDLS, CDR2 YYNGEE. CDR3 DNA sequence: TGTGCCAGCAGCGTAGTCGACAGCTCTGGAAACACCATATATTTT. This sequence encodes CASSVVDSSGNTIYF.

The chain has TRBV18 and TRBJ2-3; 9 bases agree with TRBD2. The V gene end was trimmed by 3 bases and the J gene end by 3 bases; junction bases not matched to a gene: 7. Germline values: CDR1 KGHSH, CDR2 LQKENI. CDR3 length: 16 residues. CDR3 bases: TGTGCCAGCTCACCTCCGGCGGGAGGGCTTACAGATACGCAGTATTTT. This sequence encodes CASSPPAGGLTDTQYF.

The chain links TRBV19 to TRBJ2-3; D is perhaps TRBD2 (6 bases). The V gene lost 6 bases and the J gene lost 2 bases, with 12 bases spanning the gap. CDR3 length: 14 residues. The germline gives CDR1 LNHDA, CDR2 SQIVND (reference sequence). The DNA for the CDR3 is TGTGCCAGTAGGTCGGGAGAAACCACAGATACGCAGTATTTT. Amino acids: CASRSGETTDTQYF.

The V gene is TRBV19, the J gene TRBJ2-3; D perhaps matches TRBD2 (6 bases). V gave up 1 base and J gave up 6 bases, with 17 bases separating them. Germline V gene data show CDR1 as LNHDA and CDR2 as SQIVND (reference sequence). The CDR3 has 16 residues. The CDR3 spells CASSIGTSLPGDTQYF. In DNA, the CDR3 is TGTGCCAGTAGTATAGGAACTAGCCTCCCCGGGGATACGCAGTATTTT. Using reference TRBV19 and TRBJ2-3 for the parts outside the CDR3, the full variable domain is DGGITQSPKYLFRKEGQNVTLSCEQNLNHDAMYWYRQDPGQGLRLIYYSQIVNDFQKGDIAEGYSVSREKKESFPLTVTSAQKNPTAFYLCASSIGTSLPGDTQYFGPGTRLTVL.

The chain is built from TRBV5-5 and TRBJ2-5; tentative D call: TRBD2 (6 bases). V lost 4 bases, J lost 5 bases, and 18 bases lay in between. Germline CDR1 reads SGHKS; CDR2 reads YYEKEE (reference sequence). The CDR3 spans 15 residues. The CDR3 here is CASSGGSAAWETQYF. In nucleotides, the CDR3 is TGTGCCAGCAGCGGGGGGTCGGCGGCCTGGGAGACCCAGTACTTC.

The V and J genes are TRBV7-8 and TRBJ1-5, with 8 bases that match TRBD1. The germline V gene encodes CDR1 SGHVS and CDR2 FQNEAQ. The CDR3 runs 17 residues. V lost 0 bases to trimming and J lost 3 bases; unmatched junction nucleotides: 7. The CDR3 region is CASSLADRVRINQPQHF. CDR3 bases: TGTGCCAGCAGCTTAGCGGACAGGGTGCGAATCAATCAGCCCCAGCATTTT.

The chain joins TRBV7-2 to TRBJ1-5; D gene unclear. With 1 base removed from V and 2 bases from J, the gap between germline ends came to 9 bases. CDR3 length equals 15 residues. In germline, CDR1 is SGHTA, CDR2 FQGNSA. DNA for the CDR3: TGTGCCAGCAGCTTAGAAGTACCAGGCAATCAGCCCCAGCATTTT. The encoded protein is CASSLEVPGNQPQHF. The entire variable domain, with the rest obtained from reference TRBV7-2 and TRBJ1-5, is as follows: GAGVSQSPSNKVTEKGKDVELRCDPISGHTALYWYRQSLGQGLEFLIYFQGNSAPDKSGLPSDRFSAERTGGSVSTLTIQRTQQEDSAVYLCASSLEVPGNQPQHFGDGTRLSIL.

V usage is TRBV15 and J usage is TRBJ2-5, with TRBD1 matching over 7 bases. The junction had 7 bases not matched to a gene; V was cut back by 0 bases and J by 9 bases. Germline V gene data show CDR1 as LNHNV and CDR2 as YYDKDF (reference sequence). The CDR3 is made up of 14 amino acids. This chain's CDR3 is CATSRDRDRGAQYF. CDR3 bases: TGTGCCACCAGCAGAGATCGGGACAGAGGGGCCCAGTACTTC.

In its sample, this clone was seen a few times. As DNA, the CDR3 is TGTGCCAGCAGGGGACAGGAGAGCAATCAGCCCCAGCATTTT. This sequence encodes CASRGQESNQPQHF. This sequence joins TRBV2 and TRBJ1-5; 8 bases agree with TRBD1. The CDR3 consists of 14 residues. V gave up 6 bases and J gave up 1 base; unmatched junction bases: 2. Germline CDR1 is SNHLY and CDR2 is FYNNEI.

The chain has TRBV27 and TRBJ1-4, with no clear D. This CDR3 has 14 residues. Germline V gives CDR1 MNHEY, CDR2 SMNVEV (reference sequence). Trimming shortened V by 4 bases and J by 8 bases, and 14 bases separated the two germline ends. CDR3 in amino acids: CASSSYSFGEKLFF. For the CDR3, the DNA is TGTGCCAGCAGTTCCTATAGTTTCGGGGAAAAACTGTTTTTT.